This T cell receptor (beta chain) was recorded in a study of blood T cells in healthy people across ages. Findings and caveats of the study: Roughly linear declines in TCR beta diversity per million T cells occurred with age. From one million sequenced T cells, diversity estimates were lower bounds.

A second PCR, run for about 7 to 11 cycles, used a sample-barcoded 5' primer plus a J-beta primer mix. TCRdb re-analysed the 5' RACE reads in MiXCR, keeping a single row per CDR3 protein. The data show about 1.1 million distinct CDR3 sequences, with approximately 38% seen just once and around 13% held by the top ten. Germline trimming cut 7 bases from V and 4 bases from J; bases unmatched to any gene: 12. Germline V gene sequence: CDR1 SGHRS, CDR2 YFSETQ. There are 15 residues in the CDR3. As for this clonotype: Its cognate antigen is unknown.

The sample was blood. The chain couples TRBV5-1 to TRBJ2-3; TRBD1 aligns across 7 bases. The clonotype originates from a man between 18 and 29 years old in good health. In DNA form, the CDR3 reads TGCGCCAGCCAAAGTGGGACAGCTTCCCCAGATACGCAGTATTTT. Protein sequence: CASQSGTASPDTQYF. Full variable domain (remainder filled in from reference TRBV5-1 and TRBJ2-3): KAGVTQTPRYLIKTRGQQVTLSCSPISGHRSVSWYQQTPGQGLQFLFEYFSETQRNKGNFPGRFSGRQFSNSRSEMNVSTLELGDSALYLCASQSGTASPDTQYFGPGTRLTVL.